Detailed here is one T cell receptor beta chain. This specimen comes from a study of patients and donors after allogeneic stem cell transplantation. TCRdb re-derived calls from the RT-PCR reads in MiXCR, one entry per CDR3 protein. The repertoire holds 150,000 or so distinct CDR3 sequences, with 20% to 25% as singletons. CDR1 and CDR2 (germline): SGHRS, YFSETQ. The CDR3 loop spans 15 amino acids. V was pared by 0 bases and J by 0 bases, with 9 bases between. This clonotype originated in a human donor who was either an allogeneic HSCT recipient or a stem cell or donor lymphocyte infusion donor (not recorded which). It is not recorded whose cells these are; they may come from a transplant donor. The chain uses TRBV5-1 and TRBJ1-2; D ambiguous. Input material: blood, either unsorted or a sorted T cell fraction (not recorded which). The CDR3 coding sequence is TGCGCCAGCAGCTTGGTAGGCAGTTCTAACTATGGCTACACCTTC. Translation: CASSLVGSSNYGYTF.